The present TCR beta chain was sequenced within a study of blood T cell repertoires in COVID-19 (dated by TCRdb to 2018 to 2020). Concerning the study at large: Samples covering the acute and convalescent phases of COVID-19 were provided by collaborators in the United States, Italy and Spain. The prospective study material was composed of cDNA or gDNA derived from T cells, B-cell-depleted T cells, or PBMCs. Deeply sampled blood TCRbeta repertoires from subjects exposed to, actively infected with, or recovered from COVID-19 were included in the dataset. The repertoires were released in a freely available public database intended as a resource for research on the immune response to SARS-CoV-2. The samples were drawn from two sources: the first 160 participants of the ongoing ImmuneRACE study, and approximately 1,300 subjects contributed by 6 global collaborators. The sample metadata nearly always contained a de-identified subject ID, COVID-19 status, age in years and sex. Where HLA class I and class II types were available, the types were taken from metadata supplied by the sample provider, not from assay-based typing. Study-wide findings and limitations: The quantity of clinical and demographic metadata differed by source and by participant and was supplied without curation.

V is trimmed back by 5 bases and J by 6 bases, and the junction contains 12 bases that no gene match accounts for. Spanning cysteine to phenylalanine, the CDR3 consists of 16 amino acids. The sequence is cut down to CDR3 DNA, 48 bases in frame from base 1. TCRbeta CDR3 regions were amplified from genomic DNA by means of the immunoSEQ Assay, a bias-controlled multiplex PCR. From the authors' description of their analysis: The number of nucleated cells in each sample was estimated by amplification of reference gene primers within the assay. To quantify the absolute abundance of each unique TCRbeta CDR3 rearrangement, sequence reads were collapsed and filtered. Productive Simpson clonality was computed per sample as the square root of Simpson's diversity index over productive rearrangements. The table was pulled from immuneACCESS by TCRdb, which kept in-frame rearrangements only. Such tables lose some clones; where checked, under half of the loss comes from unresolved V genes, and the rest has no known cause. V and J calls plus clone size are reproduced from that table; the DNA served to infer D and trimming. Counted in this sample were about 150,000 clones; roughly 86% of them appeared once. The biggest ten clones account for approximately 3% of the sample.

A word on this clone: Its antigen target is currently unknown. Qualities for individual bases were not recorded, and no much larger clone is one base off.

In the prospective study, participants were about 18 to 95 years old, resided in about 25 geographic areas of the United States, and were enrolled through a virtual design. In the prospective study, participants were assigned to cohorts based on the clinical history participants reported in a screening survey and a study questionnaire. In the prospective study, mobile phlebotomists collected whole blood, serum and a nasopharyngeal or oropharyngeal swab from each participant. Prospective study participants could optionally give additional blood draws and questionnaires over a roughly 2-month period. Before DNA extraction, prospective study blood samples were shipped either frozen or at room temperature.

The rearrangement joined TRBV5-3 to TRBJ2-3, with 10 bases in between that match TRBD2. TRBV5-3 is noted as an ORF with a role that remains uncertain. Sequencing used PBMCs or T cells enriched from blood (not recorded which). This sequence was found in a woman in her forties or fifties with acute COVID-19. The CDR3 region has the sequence CARRHLAGASADTQYF. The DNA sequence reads TGTGCCAGAAGACACCTAGCGGGGGCCTCGGCGGATACGCAGTATTTT.